This TCR beta chain derives from a study of T cell changes during pregnancy in multiple sclerosis. Sequencing was performed with immunoSEQ multiplex PCR; in TCRdb, only in-frame clones are kept and a portion is missing. The sample holds approximately 72,000 clones, about 94% seen once. The CDR3 is 13 amino acids. With V trimmed by 7 bases and J by 4 bases, 3 bases remained unmatched. Per the germline V gene, CDR1 is MNHNY and CDR2 is SVGAGI (reference sequence). Here the sequenced sample was peripheral blood, taken in the first trimester of pregnancy. This clonotype was obtained from a female donor in good health, enrolled as a control in a pregnancy study. The chain joins TRBV6-6 to TRBJ2-2; 7 bases align to TRBD1. The CDR3 region has the DNA TGTGCCAGCACCGACAGGGTCACCGGGGAGCTGTTTTTT. This translates into CASTDRVTGELFF.